One and the same sample provided the 4 T cell receptor beta chains below, sequenced in a study of blood T cell repertoires in COVID-19. Clones were sequenced by immunoSEQ multiplex PCR, and TCRdb holds only the in-frame ones, with some missing. The table shows more than 250,000 clones, with around 89% occurring only once. Sequencing was done on a sample of peripheral blood. The receptors come from a man younger than 30 who had recovered from COVID-19.

The chain has TRBV2 and TRBJ1-2; a weak D match, TRBD1 (6 bases). The CDR3 spans 15 residues. Germline V gene data show CDR1 as SNHLY and CDR2 as FYNNEI. V was clipped by 0 bases and J by 4 bases, with 12 bases between them. This CDR3 is CASSEALRGAYGYTF. Here the CDR3 DNA reads TGTGCCAGCAGTGAAGCGCTTCGGGGGGCCTATGGCTACACCTTC.

V usage is TRBV10-1 and J usage is TRBJ2-3, with 10 positions matching TRBD2. J lost 6 bases, V lost 4 bases, and 7 bases had no gene match. This CDR3 has 15 amino acids. Germline V gene sequence: CDR1 WNHNN, CDR2 SYGVQD (reference sequence). The CDR3 DNA is TGCGCCAGCAGTGGGGCTAGCGGGAGTCGTGATACGCAGTATTTT. It specifies CASSGASGSRDTQYF.

The chain links TRBV6-6 to TRBJ1-6, with 7 bases aligning to TRBD1. Germline CDR1 is MNHNY and CDR2 is SVGAGI (reference sequence). V was pared by 5 bases and J by 8 bases, with 9 bases of the junction left unmatched. The CDR3 loop spans 15 amino acids. As DNA, the CDR3 is TGTGCCAGCAGTAGACAGGGATCCGTTGATTCACCCCTCCACTTT. It yields the protein CASSRQGSVDSPLHF.

The V gene is TRBV19, the J gene TRBJ2-7, with a weak D call TRBD2 (5 bases). V was trimmed by 0 bases and J by 3 bases, leaving 12 bases between them. Germline CDR1 is LNHDA and CDR2 is SQIVND (reference sequence). This CDR3 has 15 residues. CDR3 region: CASSIELATNYEQYF. The CDR3 DNA reads TGTGCCAGTAGTATAGAGCTAGCTACAAACTACGAGCAGTACTTC.